These 12 T cell receptor beta chains were sequenced from one sample in a study of blood T cell repertoires in COVID-19. Sequencing used immunoSEQ multiplex PCR; TCRdb keeps in-frame clones, though not all of them. The repertoire holds 150,000 to 200,000 clones, with 85% to 90% as singletons. The sequencing input was peripheral blood. These receptors were obtained from a man aged 18 to 29 with active or convalescent COVID-19.

This rearrangement joins TRBV29-1 to TRBJ1-1, with 7 positions matching TRBD1. Germline values: CDR1 SQVTM, CDR2 ANQGSEA. V lost 7 bases and J lost 6; bases outside the gene matches: 2. This CDR3 has 10 residues. CDR3 nucleotides: TGCAGCGACCAGGGGGCTGAAGCTTTCTTT. It specifies CSDQGAEAFF.

This clone was counted once. This chain connects TRBV11-3 to TRBJ2-2, with D maybe TRBD2 (6 bases). The CDR3 sequence is 18 residues long. V was trimmed by 0 bases and J by 0 bases, leaving 14 bases between them. Germline V lookup: CDR1 SGHNT, CDR2 YENEEA. For the CDR3, the DNA is TGTGCCAGCAGCTTAGAATTGTGGGGGACTCCGAACACCGGGGAGCTGTTTTTT. It translates to CASSLELWGTPNTGELFF.

The chain is built from TRBV6-5 and TRBJ2-2, with D perhaps TRBD1 (5 bases). The length of the CDR3 is 16 residues. The ends were cut back, 3 bases at V and 6 bases at J, with 17 bases in the middle. Germline V gives CDR1 MNHEY, CDR2 SVGAGI. CDR3 sequence (DNA): TGTGCCAGCAGTTATCGGCGGCAGGGTTCGGCCGGGGAGCTGTTTTTT. It encodes CASSYRRQGSAGELFF.

The chain has TRBV2 and TRBJ2-1, with a possible D match to TRBD2 (5 bases). Germline V gene data show CDR1 as SNHLY and CDR2 as FYNNEI. The CDR3 spans 13 residues. V gave up 5 bases and J gave up 4 bases, with 9 bases separating them. CDR3 in DNA: TGTGCCAGCAGTTTGAGGAGGTACAATGAGCAGTTCTTC. Amino acids: CASSLRRYNEQFF.

The rearrangement joins TRBV4-1 to TRBJ2-7, with 7 bases identical to TRBD1. Germline trimming cut 1 base from V and 4 bases from J; bases unmatched to any gene: 7. The germline gives CDR1 MGHRA, CDR2 YSYEKL. The CDR3 is 15 amino acids. This chain's CDR3 is CASSQGPGTAYEQYV. The CDR3 DNA reads as TGCGCCAGCAGCCAAGGGCCCGGGACAGCTTACGAGCAGTACGTC.

The rearrangement joins TRBV19 to TRBJ1-5, with a possible D match to TRBD1 (6 bases). Germline values: CDR1 LNHDA, CDR2 SQIVND (reference sequence). This CDR3 has 13 amino acids. V lost 3 bases, J lost 7 bases, and 10 bases lay in between. CDR3 protein: CASSMTGWQPQHF. The CDR3 DNA sequence: TGTGCCAGTAGTATGACAGGATGGCAGCCCCAGCATTTT.

In its sample, this clone was seen a few times. The rearrangement links TRBV15 to TRBJ1-5; 7 bases are shared with TRBD1. Germline CDR1 is LNHNV and CDR2 is YYDKDF (reference sequence). V shed 3 bases and J 3 bases; nucleotides not matched to a gene: 5. This CDR3 is 15 amino acids long. The DNA for the CDR3 is TGTGCCACCAGCAGGGTAGGACAGGTCAATCAGCCCCAGCATTTT. This gives the protein CATSRVGQVNQPQHF.

Points on this clone: The same CDR3 can be traced to other DNA sequences in this sample. The rearrangement joins TRBV6-5 to TRBJ1-1; TRBD1 might be the D (5 bases). V was shortened by 4 bases and J by 1 base, with 7 bases between the two germline ends. Germline-derived CDR1 and CDR2 are MNHEY and SVGAGI. The CDR3 contains 13 residues. CDR3 protein: CASSSGGNTEAFF. CDR3 sequence (DNA): TGTGCCAGCAGTTCGGGGGGGAACACTGAAGCTTTCTTT.

The chain links TRBV7-3 to TRBJ2-1; TRBD1 is a possible D gene (6 bases). Germline V gene sequence: CDR1 SGHTA, CDR2 FQGTGA. V lost 2 bases and J lost 2, with 10 bases in between. The CDR3 extends over 15 amino acids. CDR3 region: CASSLVGGPYNEQFF. Written as DNA, the CDR3 is TGTGCCAGCAGCTTAGTAGGGGGACCCTACAATGAGCAGTTCTTC. Full variable domain (remainder filled in from reference TRBV7-3 and TRBJ2-1): GAGVSQTPSNKVTEKGKYVELRCDPISGHTALYWYRQSLGQGPEFLIYFQGTGAADDSGLPNDRFFAVRPEGSVSTLKIQRTERGDSAVYLCASSLVGGPYNEQFFGPGTRLTVL.

CDR3 nucleotide sequence: TGCGCCAGCTCAGGGGCGGGAGGCAATGAGCAGTTCTTC. Translated, it gives CASSGAGGNEQFF. The chain uses TRBV5-1 and TRBJ2-1; 8 nucleotides agree with TRBD2. Germline V gene lookup returns CDR1 SGHRS and CDR2 YFSETQ. V was clipped by 7 bases and J by 6 bases; unmatched bases: 6. The CDR3 contains 13 residues.

The chain joins TRBV4-1 to TRBJ2-5; 12 positions match TRBD2. Trimming took 3 bases from V and 0 from J; bases not matched to a gene: 20. CDR3 length: 22 amino acids. The germline V gene encodes CDR1 MGHRA and CDR2 YSYEKL. This CDR3 is CASSQLEYGLAGGQEHQETQYF. DNA of the CDR3: TGCGCCAGCAGCCAGCTTGAGTACGGCCTAGCGGGGGGGCAAGAACACCAAGAGACCCAGTACTTC.

The chain carries TRBV5-1 and TRBJ1-1, with TRBD1 matching 9 bases. This CDR3 is 16 amino acids long. J gave up 0 bases and V 6 bases, and 9 bases lay outside the gene matches. CDR1 is SGHRS, CDR2 YFSETQ, per germline. CDR3 bases: TGCGCCAGCAAGGGGGACAGGGCCGGGATGAACACTGAAGCTTTCTTT. As protein: CASKGDRAGMNTEAFF. The variable domain in full, with the rest retrieved from reference TRBV5-1 and TRBJ1-1, is KAGVTQTPRYLIKTRGQQVTLSCSPISGHRSVSWYQQTPGQGLQFLFEYFSETQRNKGNFPGRFSGRQFSNSRSEMNVSTLELGDSALYLCASKGDRAGMNTEAFFGQGTRLTVV.